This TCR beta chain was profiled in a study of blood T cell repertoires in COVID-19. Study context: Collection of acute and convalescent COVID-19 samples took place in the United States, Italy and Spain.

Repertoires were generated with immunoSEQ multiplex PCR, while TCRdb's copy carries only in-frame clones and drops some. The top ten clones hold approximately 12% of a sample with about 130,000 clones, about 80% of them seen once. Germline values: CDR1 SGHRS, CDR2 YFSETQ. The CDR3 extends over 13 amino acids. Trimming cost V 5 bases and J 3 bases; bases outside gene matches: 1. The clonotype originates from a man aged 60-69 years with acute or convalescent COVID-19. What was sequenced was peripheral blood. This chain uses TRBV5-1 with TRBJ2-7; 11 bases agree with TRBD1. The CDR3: CASRGTGGYEQYF. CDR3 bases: TGCGCCAGCAGGGGGACAGGGGGCTACGAGCAGTACTTC. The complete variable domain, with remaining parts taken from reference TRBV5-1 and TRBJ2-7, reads KAGVTQTPRYLIKTRGQQVTLSCSPISGHRSVSWYQQTPGQGLQFLFEYFSETQRNKGNFPGRFSGRQFSNSRSEMNVSTLELGDSALYLCASRGTGGYEQYFGPGTRLTVT.